The 30 T cell receptor beta chains listed next were all sequenced from one sample in a study of metastatic and nonmetastatic thyroid tumors. TCRdb re-called clones via MiXCR from the PCR reads. The data contain tens of thousands of clones, more than 20% of them singletons. All patients were treatment-naive before thyroid surgery. Sequencing used blood. The receptors here all came from a female donor with papillary thyroid cancer or a benign thyroid nodule (not recorded which). Some clones in this sample may be carry-over from other donors' samples.

V gene TRBV24-1 combines with J gene TRBJ2-1; 13 nucleotides agree with TRBD2. The CDR3 is made up of 17 amino acids. Germline CDR1 KGHDR, CDR2 SFDVKD. The V gene end was trimmed by 2 bases and the J gene end by 6 bases; junction bases not matched to a gene: 6. As DNA, the CDR3 is TGTGCCACCAGTGATTGGGGACTAGCGGGGAAAACCAATGAGCAGTTCTTC. Protein sequence: CATSDWGLAGKTNEQFF.

DNA of the CDR3: TGCGCCAGCAGCCCATGGGACAGGGTTTGCACAGATACGCAGTATTTT. It encodes CASSPWDRVCTDTQYF. The V gene is TRBV4-3, the J gene TRBJ2-3, with 9 bases matching TRBD1. The J segment lost 1 base and the V segment lost 4 bases, leaving 6 bases of the junction unmatched. CDR3 size: 16 residues. The germline CDR1 and CDR2 sequences are LGHNA and YSLEER.

This clone was seen many times. The chain has TRBV11-2 and TRBJ2-7; 7 bases agree with TRBD2. V dropped 5 bases and J dropped 3; count of bases not matched to a gene: 10. Germline CDR1 is SGHAT and CDR2 is FQNNGV. The CDR3 loop spans 15 amino acids. The CDR3 DNA follows: TGTGCCAGCAGCCCCGGGACTACCTTCTTCTACGAGCAGTACTTC. It encodes CASSPGTTFFYEQYF.

There are many counts of this clone. The genes are TRBV3-1 and TRBJ1-5; D is possibly TRBD1 (6 bases). Germline CDR1 is LGHDT and CDR2 is YNNKEL (reference sequence). There are 15 residues in the CDR3. Trimming took off 4 bases at V and 2 bases at J, with 12 bases between the two ends. The CDR3 loop reads CASSLGGIGNQPQHF. In nucleotides, the CDR3 is TGTGCCAGCAGCCTAGGGGGTATTGGCAATCAGCCCCAGCATTTT. The complete variable domain, with remaining parts taken from reference TRBV3-1 and TRBJ1-5, reads DTAVSQTPKYLVTQMGNDKSIKCEQNLGHDTMYWYKQDSKKFLKIMFSYNNKELIINETVPNRFSPKSPDKAHLNLHINSLELGDSAVYFCASSLGGIGNQPQHFGDGTRLSIL.

This clone was picked up a small number of times. The chain is built from TRBV6-5 and TRBJ1-2; D is possibly TRBD1 (6 bases). V gave up 5 bases and J gave up 2 bases, with 15 bases separating them. The CDR3 has 15 residues. From germline, CDR1 is MNHEY and CDR2 SVGAGI. The CDR3 DNA reads TGTGCCAGCAGTACTCAGGGGAGGCAAAACTATGGCTACACCTTC. Its protein product is CASSTQGRQNYGYTF.

The chain carries TRBV13 and TRBJ1-6, with TRBD1 matching 8 bases. The CDR3 totals 16 residues. The V gene end was trimmed by 4 bases and the J gene end by 7 bases; junction bases not matched to a gene: 9. The germline CDR1 and CDR2 sequences are PRHDT and FYEKMQ (reference sequence). The CDR3 spells CASSYLQGVGNSPLHF. CDR3 coding DNA: TGTGCCAGCAGCTATCTACAGGGGGTTGGGAATTCACCCCTCCACTTT.

The chain combines TRBV20-1 with TRBJ2-1; TRBD2 matches 10 bases. The CDR3 length is 14 residues. In germline, CDR1 is DFQATT, CDR2 SNEGSKA (reference sequence). V lost 7 bases and J lost 4; bases outside the gene matches: 7. CDR3: CSEIGSGGYNEQFF. As DNA, the CDR3 is TGCAGTGAGATCGGTAGCGGGGGGTACAATGAGCAGTTCTTC.

The sample holds many counts of this clone. This chain links TRBV24-1 with TRBJ1-2; TRBD1 matches 10 bases. This CDR3 contains 12 residues. Germline lookup yields CDR1 KGHDR and CDR2 SFDVKD. The trim removed 11 bases at V and 7 bases at J, leaving 6 bases unmatched. CDR3 in DNA: TGTGCCAGAGGACAGGGGGTAGTTGGCTACACCTTC. It is translated as CARGQGVVGYTF.

The chain has TRBV6-5 and TRBJ2-7, with TRBD2 as a possible D gene (6 bases). The CDR3 consists of 13 residues. Trimming took off 0 bases at V and 6 bases at J, with 9 bases between the two ends. Germline CDR1 reads MNHEY; CDR2 reads SVGAGI. CDR3: CASSYSGRGEQYF. DNA of the CDR3: TGTGCCAGCAGTTACTCAGGGCGGGGCGAGCAGTACTTC.

This clone was counted between two and nine times. In DNA form, the CDR3 reads TGTGCCAGCAGTCTCATTTGGCCCACTATCGGGAGGACAGATACGCAGTATTTT. This gives the protein CASSLIWPTIGRTDTQYF. V is TRBV28 and J is TRBJ2-3; TRBD2 matches at 7 bases. The V gene end was trimmed by 5 bases and the J gene end by 3 bases; junction bases not matched to a gene: 17. This CDR3 spans 18 amino acids. The germline gives CDR1 MDHEN, CDR2 SYDVKM.

This clone is labeled medium-sized. The CDR3 DNA reads TGTGCCACCAGCAGATCCTATCACAGGGGAGATACGCAGTATTTT. Protein: CATSRSYHRGDTQYF. J is TRBJ2-3 and V is TRBV15; 7 positions match TRBD1. V shed 2 bases, J shed 5 bases, and the junction held 7 bases outside the gene matches. This CDR3 has 15 amino acids. CDR1 is LNHNV, CDR2 YYDKDF, per germline (reference sequence). Complete variable domain (other parts from reference TRBV15 and TRBJ2-3): DAMVIQNPRYQVTQFGKPVTLSCSQTLNHNVMYWYQQKSSQAPKLLFHYYDKDFNNEADTPDNFQSRRPNTSFCFLDIRSPGLGDTAMYLCATSRSYHRGDTQYFGPGTRLTVL.

This clone was seen many times. This chain links TRBV19 with TRBJ1-2; 7 bases map to TRBD1. V was pared by 6 bases and J by 4 bases, with 5 bases of the junction left unmatched. Looked up from germline, CDR1 is LNHDA and CDR2 is SQIVND (reference sequence). This CDR3 contains 13 residues. The DNA for the CDR3 is TGTGCCAGTAGGGGGACAGCAACCTATGGCTACACCTTC. Encoded protein: CASRGTATYGYTF.

This clone was detected ten times or more. The chain has TRBV2 and TRBJ2-7, with unresolved D. V lost 0 bases and J 1 base, leaving 10 bases between the germline ends. Per the germline V gene, CDR1 is SNHLY and CDR2 is FYNNEI. This CDR3 is 15 amino acids long. The CDR3 bases are TGTGCCAGCAGTGAAGCGCCTCGCACATCCTACGAGCAGTACTTC. It yields the protein CASSEAPRTSYEQYF.

V is TRBV28 and J is TRBJ1-5; D uncertain. CDR3 length: 13 residues. Germline lookup yields CDR1 MDHEN and CDR2 SYDVKM. V lost 6 bases and J lost 3, with 9 bases in between. The CDR3 loop is CASRDHSNQPQHF. As DNA, the CDR3 is TGTGCCAGCAGGGACCACTCCAATCAGCCCCAGCATTTT.

This clone has a count of ten or more. V gene TRBV27 combines with J gene TRBJ2-3, with 15 bases aligning to TRBD2. The CDR3 covers 18 residues. Trimming removed 5 bases from V and 2 bases from J; junction bases left unmatched: 8. CDR1 and CDR2 from the germline V gene are MNHEY and SMNVEV (reference sequence). This CDR3 reads CASSDRTSGGAITDTQYF. The CDR3 nucleotides are TGTGCCAGCAGTGACCGGACTAGCGGGGGGGCTATCACAGATACGCAGTATTTT.

The chain employs TRBV6-4 and TRBJ2-5, with 9 bases aligning to TRBD2. Germline assignment: CDR1 MRHNA and CDR2 SNTAGT. Unmatched junction bases numbered 6, after V lost 4 bases and J lost 3 bases. There are 15 residues in the CDR3. The CDR3 here is CASSVQAGGKETQYF. CDR3 DNA sequence: TGTGCCAGCAGTGTACAAGCGGGGGGAAAAGAGACCCAGTACTTC.

This clone was detected ten times or more. This chain uses TRBV29-1 with TRBJ2-5; D is undetermined. V was cut by 4 bases and J by 1 base, with 10 bases left in between. CDR1 and CDR2 from the germline V gene are SQVTM and ANQGSEA. CDR3 length: 13 residues. CDR3 sequence (DNA): TGCAGCGTTGTCAGAATACTCCAAGAGACCCAGTACTTC. This gives the protein CSVVRILQETQYF.

This clone was counted only a few times. The chain combines TRBV6-2 or TRBV6-3 with TRBJ2-2, with D unclear. The CDR3 has 13 residues. Trimming took off 10 bases at V and 6 bases at J, with 15 bases between the two ends. Germline lookup yields CDR1 MNHEY and CDR2 SVGEGT. CDR3 in DNA: TGTGCCAACCGGGCCACACCCTCCGGGGAGCTGTTTTTT. Its translation is CANRATPSGELFF.

This clone was seen more than once but under ten times. The chain links TRBV6-1 to TRBJ2-3; the D is unclear. V shed 2 bases and J shed 2 bases, with 11 bases lying between them. CDR1 is MNHNS and CDR2 is SASEGT in the germline V gene. This CDR3 contains 15 residues. CDR3 loop: CASSESACNTDTQYF. The DNA of the CDR3 is TGTGCCAGCAGTGAAAGCGCGTGTAACACAGATACGCAGTATTTT.

As regards this clone: The junction departs from the called germline gene at one end, perhaps through a read error. The genes are TRBV9 and TRBJ2-5; 9 bases match TRBD1. There are 16 residues in the CDR3. The germline V gene encodes CDR1 SGDLS and CDR2 YYNGEE. Here the CDR3 DNA reads TGTGCCATCAGCGTACGCCCTGGGACAGGGAAAGAGACCCAGTACTTC. Amino acids: CAISVRPGTGKETQYF.

V usage is TRBV7-3 and J usage is TRBJ1-6; D unclear. Looked up from germline, CDR1 is SGHTA and CDR2 is FQGTGA. V dropped 2 bases and J dropped 9 bases, with 8 bases sitting between them. The CDR3 consists of 13 residues. The CDR3 bases are TGTGCCAGCAGCTTAGGTGTGGGTTCACCCCTCCACTTT. It is translated as CASSLGVGSPLHF.

The V call is TRBV5-1, the J call TRBJ1-4, with unresolved D. Looked up from germline, CDR1 is SGHRS and CDR2 is YFSETQ. V dropped 4 bases and J dropped 10 bases, with 11 bases sitting between them. The CDR3 consists of 12 residues. CDR3 sequence: CASSDGSGKLFF. CDR3 sequence (DNA): TGCGCCAGCAGCGACGGGTCTGGAAAACTGTTTTTT.

The chain couples TRBV9 to TRBJ1-2; 10 bases map to TRBD1. Germline CDR1 and CDR2: SGDLS and YYNGEE. The CDR3 is made up of 16 amino acids. Trimming at V came to 3 bases and at J to 2 bases, leaving 7 bases not matched to a gene. CDR3 loop: CASSAPRQGANYGYTF. As DNA, the CDR3 is TGTGCCAGCAGCGCACCAAGACAGGGGGCGAACTATGGCTACACCTTC.

V and J are TRBV6-2 or TRBV6-3 and TRBJ1-5, with D uncertain. Germline values: CDR1 MNHEY, CDR2 SVGEGT. Trimming cost V 8 bases and J 6 bases, with 14 bases left between them. The CDR3 totals 13 residues. CDR3 in amino acids: CASLGGLRQPQHF. Here the CDR3 DNA reads TGTGCCAGCCTGGGAGGGTTGCGTCAGCCCCAGCATTTT.

The V and J genes are TRBV11-2 and TRBJ1-5, with TRBD1 as a possible D gene (5 bases). V was shortened by 0 bases and J by 1 base, with 7 bases between the two germline ends. Germline V lookup: CDR1 SGHAT, CDR2 FQNNGV. The length of the CDR3 is 15 residues. The CDR3 coding sequence is TGTGCCAGCAGCTTAGATGCAGGGAGCAATCAGCCCCAGCATTTT. Amino acid sequence: CASSLDAGSNQPQHF. The full variable domain, its missing parts supplied by reference TRBV11-2 and TRBJ1-5, is EAGVAQSPRYKIIEKRQSVAFWCNPISGHATLYWYQQILGQGPKLLIQFQNNGVVDDSQLPKDRFSAERLKGVDSTLKIQPAKLEDSAVYLCASSLDAGSNQPQHFGDGTRLSIL.

This clone was seen repeatedly, ten times or more. The chain uses TRBV9 and TRBJ2-1; D is tentatively TRBD1 or TRBD2 (5 bases each). V lost 5 bases, J lost 4 bases, and 19 bases lay in between. CDR1 SGDLS and CDR2 YYNGEE come from the germline V gene. The CDR3 runs to 16 residues. The CDR3, as DNA: TGTGCCAGCAGTCCGTCCCGGGACCCACCGTACAATGAGCAGTTCTTC. It yields the protein CASSPSRDPPYNEQFF.

This clone has only a few counts. V is TRBV2 and J is TRBJ2-5, with a tentative D call TRBD2 (5 bases). V shed 8 bases and J shed 3 bases, with 16 bases lying between them. Germline loops: CDR1 SNHLY, CDR2 FYNNEI. This CDR3 spans 14 amino acids. The DNA for the CDR3 is TGTGCCAGCTCAGTTAGCGAGGCAGAAGAGACCCAGTACTTC. Translated, it gives CASSVSEAEETQYF.

A word on this clone: One junction end disagrees with the germline gene, perhaps due to a read error. The rearrangement uses TRBV11-2 and TRBJ2-7; D assignment may be TRBD1 or TRBD2 (6 bases each). Germline CDR1 is SGHAT and CDR2 is FQNNGV. There are 16 residues in the CDR3. This CDR3 reads CAISSGAGAVTYEQYF. Here the CDR3 DNA reads TGTGCCATCAGCTCGGGGGCAGGGGCGGTAACCTACGAGCAGTACTTC.

This clone showed up many times. The chain has TRBV6-1 and TRBJ1-1, with D perhaps TRBD1 (6 bases). The length of the CDR3 is 17 residues. Looked up from germline, CDR1 is MNHNS and CDR2 is SASEGT. Trimming cost V 5 bases and J 4 bases, with 23 bases left between them. CDR3 in DNA: TGTGCCAGCAGTTCCCCCATTAAAGGACAGCGTGGCACTGAAGCTTTCTTT. This translates into CASSSPIKGQRGTEAFF.

The chain links TRBV6-1 to TRBJ1-1; D not certain. This CDR3 spans 15 amino acids. Between the trimmed V and J ends, which lost 4 bases and 1 base, there was a span of 13 bases. Germline loops: CDR1 MNHNS, CDR2 SASEGT. CDR3 sequence: CASSGLHGGNTEAFF. As DNA, the CDR3 is TGTGCCAGCAGTGGTCTACATGGCGGGAACACTGAAGCTTTCTTT.